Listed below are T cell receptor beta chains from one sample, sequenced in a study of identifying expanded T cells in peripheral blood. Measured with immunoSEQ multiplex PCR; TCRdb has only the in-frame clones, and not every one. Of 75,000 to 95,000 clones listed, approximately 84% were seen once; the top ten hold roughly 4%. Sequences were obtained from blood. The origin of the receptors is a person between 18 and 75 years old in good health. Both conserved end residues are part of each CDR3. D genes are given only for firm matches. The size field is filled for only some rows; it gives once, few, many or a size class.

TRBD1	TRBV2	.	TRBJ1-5	CASSKQGAGQPQHF	TGTGCCAGCAGTAAGCAGGGGGCGGGACAGCCCCAGCATTTT
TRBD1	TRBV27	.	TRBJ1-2	CASSRQGIGGYTF	TGTGCCAGCAGTCGACAGGGGATCGGTGGCTACACCTTC
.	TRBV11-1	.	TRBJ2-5	CASSFRDRETQYF	TGTGCCAGCAGCTTTAGAGACAGAGAGACCCAGTACTTC
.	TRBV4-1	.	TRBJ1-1	CASSREGLVNTEAFF	TGCGCCAGCAGCCGGGAGGGGCTGGTGAACACTGAAGCTTTCTTT
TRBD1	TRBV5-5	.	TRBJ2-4	CASSSTGVALGNIQYF	TGTGCCAGCAGCAGTACAGGGGTCGCCCTGGGAAACATTCAGTACTTC
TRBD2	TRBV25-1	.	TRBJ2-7	CASVSAGAYEQYF	TGTGCCAGCGTATCAGCGGGGGCCTACGAGCAGTACTTC
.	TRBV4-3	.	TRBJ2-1	CASSQDSGPSTGEQFF	TGCGCCAGCAGCCAAGATTCGGGCCCCTCAACGGGGGAGCAGTTCTTC
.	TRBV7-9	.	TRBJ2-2	CASSLYGAGELFF	TGTGCCAGCAGCTTATATGGGGCCGGGGAGCTGTTTTTT
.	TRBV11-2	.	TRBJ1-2	CASSLGIGNPSAYGYTF	TGTGCCAGCAGCTTGGGGATTGGGAATCCCTCAGCCTATGGCTACACCTTC
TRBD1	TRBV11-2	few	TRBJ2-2	CASSLAGTGLYTGELFF	TGTGCCAGCAGCTTAGCCGGGACAGGGTTATACACCGGGGAGCTGTTTTTT
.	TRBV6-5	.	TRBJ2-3	CASSYSQEEGTDTQYF	TGTGCCAGCAGTTACTCCCAGGAGGAGGGCACAGATACGCAGTATTTT
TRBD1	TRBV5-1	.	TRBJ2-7	CASSLRDRGTYEQYF	TGCGCCAGCAGCTTGCGGGACAGGGGAACCTACGAGCAGTACTTC
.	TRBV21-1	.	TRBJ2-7	CASSKGLVYEQYF	TGTGCCAGCAGCAAAGGCCTGGTCTACGAGCAGTACTTC